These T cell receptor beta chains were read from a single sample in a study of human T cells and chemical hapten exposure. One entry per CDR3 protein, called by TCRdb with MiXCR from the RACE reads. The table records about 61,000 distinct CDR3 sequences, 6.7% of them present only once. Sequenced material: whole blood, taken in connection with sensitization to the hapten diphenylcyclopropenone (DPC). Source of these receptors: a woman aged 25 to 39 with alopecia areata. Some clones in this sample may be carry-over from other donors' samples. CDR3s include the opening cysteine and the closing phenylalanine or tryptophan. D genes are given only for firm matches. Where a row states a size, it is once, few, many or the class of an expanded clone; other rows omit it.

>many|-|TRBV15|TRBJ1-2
TGTGCCACCAGCATCCGGGACCCCCCTAACACCTTC
CATSIRDPPNTF
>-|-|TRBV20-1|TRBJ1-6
TGCAGTGCTAGGGGACGTATGAGCTCCTATAATTCACCCCTCCACTTT
CSARGRMSSYNSPLHF
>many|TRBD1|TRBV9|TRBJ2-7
TGTGCCAGCAGCGTTGACAGGGGGAACTACGAGCAGTACTTC
CASSVDRGNYEQYF
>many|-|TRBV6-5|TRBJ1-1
TGTGCCAGCTCTCAACCCGGCACTGAAGCTTTCTTT
CASSQPGTEAFF
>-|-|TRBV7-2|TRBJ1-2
TGTGCCAGCAGCTTGTTAGACGGATACTATGGCTACACCTTC
CASSLLDGYYGYTF
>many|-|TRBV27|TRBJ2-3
TGTGCCAGCAGTTTCTATCAGGGGTACTCTAGCACAGATACGCAGTATTTT
CASSFYQGYSSTDTQYF
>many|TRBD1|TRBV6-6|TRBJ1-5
TGTGCCAGCAAGGGACAGGCAGTTCGCAATCAGCCCCAGCATTTT
CASKGQAVRNQPQHF
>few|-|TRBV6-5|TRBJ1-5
TGTGCCAGCAGTACCGGTAGCAATCAGCCCCAGCATTTT
CASSTGSNQPQHF
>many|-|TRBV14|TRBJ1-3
TGTGCCAGCAGCCAAAGGGGGAGCTCTGGAAACACCATATATTTT
CASSQRGSSGNTIYF
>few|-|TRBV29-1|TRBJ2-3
TGCAGCGATAGCGGTAAGGGGGCCGGAGATACGCAGTATTTT
CSDSGKGAGDTQYF
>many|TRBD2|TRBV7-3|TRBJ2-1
TGTGCCAGCAGCTTAAAAGGATTGGGGACTAGCTTCAATGAGCAGTTCTTC
CASSLKGLGTSFNEQFF
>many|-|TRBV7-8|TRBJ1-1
TGTGCCAGCAGCTTAGAAGGGAACACTGAAGCTTTCTTT
CASSLEGNTEAFF
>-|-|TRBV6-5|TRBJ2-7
TGTGCCAGCAGCCCGACAGCTTCCTACGAGCAGTACTTC
CASSPTASYEQYF
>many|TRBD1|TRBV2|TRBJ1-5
TGTGCCAGCAGTGAAGGGGACAGGGGCAATCAGCCCCAGCATTTT
CASSEGDRGNQPQHF
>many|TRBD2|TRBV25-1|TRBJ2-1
TGTGCCAGCAGGCCCTTAGCGGGGGGCCCCACCCTGGGCAATGAGCAGTTCTTC
CASRPLAGGPTLGNEQFF
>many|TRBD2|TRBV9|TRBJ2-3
TGTGCCAGCAGCCCAAGAGGGACTAGCGGGGGTAGTGGCACAGATACGCAGTATTTT
CASSPRGTSGGSGTDTQYF
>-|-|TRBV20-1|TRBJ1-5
TGCAGTGCTAGAGAGGGATCGAATCAGCCCCAGCATTTT
CSAREGSNQPQHF
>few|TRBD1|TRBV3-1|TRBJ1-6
TGTGCCAGCAGCCGAGGACAGGGGCGGGGGAGCCTCCACTTT
CASSRGQGRGSLHF
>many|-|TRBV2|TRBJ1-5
TGTGCCAGCAGTCCCGGGACGCCCCAGCATTTT
CASSPGTPQHF
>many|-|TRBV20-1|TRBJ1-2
TGCAGTGCTAGCTTGGGTGGGGGGCTTAATGGCTACACCTTC
CSASLGGGLNGYTF
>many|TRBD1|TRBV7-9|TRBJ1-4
TGTGCCAGCAGCACCGGACAGGGGGCTAATGAAAAACTGTTTTTT
CASSTGQGANEKLFF
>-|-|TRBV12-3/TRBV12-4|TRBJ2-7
TGTGCCAGCAGGGTCTTAGGGTCCTACGAGCAGTACTTC
CASRVLGSYEQYF
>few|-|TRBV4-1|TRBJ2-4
TGCGCCAGCAGCCAAGAGGGGATGCCAGAGAGGGCAGACCTAGCCAAAAACATTCAGTACTTC
CASSQEGMPERADLAKNIQYF
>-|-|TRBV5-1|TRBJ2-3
TGCGCCAGCAGCTTGAGAGGGGCCATCACAGATACGCAGTATTTT
CASSLRGAITDTQYF
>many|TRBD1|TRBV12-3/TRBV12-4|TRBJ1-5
TGTGCCAGCAGTCCCGGACAGGGGTCTGGCAATCAGCCCCAGCATTTT
CASSPGQGSGNQPQHF
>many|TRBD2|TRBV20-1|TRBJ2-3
TGCAGTGCTAGAGCGGGGGGAGCAACAGATACGCAGTATTTT
CSARAGGATDTQYF
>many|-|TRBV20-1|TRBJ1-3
TGCAGTGCTAGTGACAGCAGCTCTGGAAACACCATATATTTT
CSASDSSSGNTIYF
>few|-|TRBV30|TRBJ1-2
TGTGCCTGGAGTGTACTCGGGCGTTCGGGCTACACCTTC
CAWSVLGRSGYTF
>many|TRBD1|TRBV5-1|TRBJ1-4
TGCGCCAGCAGCCCCACCGACAGGGGGCAAGAAAAACTGTTTTTT
CASSPTDRGQEKLFF
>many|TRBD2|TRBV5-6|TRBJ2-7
TGTGCCAGCAGCGCGGGGGTAACCTACGAGCAGTACTTC
CASSAGVTYEQYF
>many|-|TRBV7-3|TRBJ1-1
TGTGCCAGCAGTCATGGGGGTAGCACTGAAGCTTTCTTT
CASSHGGSTEAFF
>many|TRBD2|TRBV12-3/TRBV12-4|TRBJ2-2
TGTGCCAGCAGTTTAGTTCTTCTAGCGGGCACCGGGGAGCTGTTTTTT
CASSLVLLAGTGELFF
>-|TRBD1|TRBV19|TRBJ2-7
TGTGCCAGTAGTCAACCGGGACAGCTAACCTACGAGCAGTACTTC
CASSQPGQLTYEQYF
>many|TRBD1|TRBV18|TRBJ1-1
TGTGCCAGCTCACCCATGACAGGGGCAAACACTGAAGCTTTCTTT
CASSPMTGANTEAFF
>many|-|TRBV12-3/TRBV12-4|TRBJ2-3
TGTGCCAGCGGTGGGAGAGATACGCAGTATTTT
CASGGRDTQYF
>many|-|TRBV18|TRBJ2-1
TGTGCCAGCTCACCTGGACTGGATACCAATGAGCAGTTCTTC
CASSPGLDTNEQFF